Following are 4 T cell receptor beta chains from one sample sequenced in a study of read filtering for tumor transcriptome and immune sequencing. From around 0.4 ug of RNA, a library with molecular barcoded alpha/delta and beta/gamma adaptors was made. TCRdb re-analysed the reads in MiXCR, keeping a single row per CDR3 protein. The sample has some 43,000 distinct CDR3 sequences; about an eighth are singletons. The material sequenced was a population of CD138-negative cells sorted from bone marrow. These receptors all come from a donor at least 40 years old with multiple myeloma.

The sample holds many counts of this clonotype. The CDR3, as DNA: TGTGCCAGCAGCCCCGGTTTGGCCGAGACCCAGTACTTC. Protein product: CASSPGLAETQYF. This sequence joins TRBV11-2 and TRBJ2-5; D unresolved. Germline assignment: CDR1 SGHAT and CDR2 FQNNGV. Between the trimmed V and J ends, which lost 5 bases and 5 bases, there was a span of 12 bases. The CDR3 extends over 13 amino acids.

The table lists this clonotype with a few counts. The chain joins TRBV2 to TRBJ2-2; D possibly uses TRBD1 or TRBD2 (5 bases each). The V end was cut by 6 bases, the J end by 0 bases, with 11 bases between. Germline CDR1 and CDR2: SNHLY and FYNNEI. The CDR3 totals 15 residues. CDR3 sequence (DNA): TGTGCCAGCAGATTGGGACGGACGAACACCGGGGAGCTGTTTTTT. As protein: CASRLGRTNTGELFF.

This clonotype was observed many times. This chain uses TRBV6-2 or TRBV6-3 with TRBJ2-3; 15 nucleotides agree with TRBD2. Looked up from germline, CDR1 is MNHEY and CDR2 is SVGEGT. The CDR3 contains 19 residues. V shed 5 bases, J shed 3 bases, and the junction held 12 bases outside the gene matches. CDR3 in amino acids: CASSTLRPGLAGGTDTQYF. DNA for the CDR3: TGTGCCAGCAGTACTTTGCGACCGGGACTAGCGGGAGGTACAGATACGCAGTATTTT.

Ten or more counts support this clonotype. This chain links TRBV20-1 with TRBJ2-3; TRBD2 aligns across 9 bases. With V trimmed by 5 bases and J by 6 bases, 9 bases remained unmatched. The V gene's germline CDR1 is DFQATT and CDR2 SNEGSKA (reference sequence). This CDR3 comprises 14 residues. This CDR3 reads CSAGSGSGGDTQYF. The DNA of the CDR3 is TGCAGTGCTGGTAGCGGGAGTGGAGGGGATACGCAGTATTTT.